This section outlines one T cell receptor (beta chain) sequence together with its context. Its target is not known. The data are from a study of cytomegalovirus exposure and HLA in healthy donors. Study summary: Genotyping of hundreds of donors showed that about 84% belonged to the Caucasian-associated ancestry cluster. Findings and limits, study-wide: Listed as cytomegalovirus-associated were 150 or so TCR beta chains.

Trimming shortened V by 6 bases and J by 8 bases, and 7 bases separated the two germline ends. Germline V gene data show CDR1 as MDHEN and CDR2 as SYDVKM. The CDR3 is 11 amino acids. The PCR made use of 60 Vbeta and 13 Jbeta primers. The data were produced by immunoSEQ multiplex PCR, yet TCRdb's version contains in-frame clones alone and is incomplete. The repertoire holds roughly 200,000 clones, with 75% to 90% as singletons. This chain links TRBV28 with TRBJ1-4; D gene unclear. The receptor was derived from a woman in her thirties in good health and CMV-seronegative. Specimen: PBMCs. CDR3 in DNA: TGTGCCAGCAGGGAGAACGAAAAACTGTTTTTT. It codes for CASRENEKLFF.